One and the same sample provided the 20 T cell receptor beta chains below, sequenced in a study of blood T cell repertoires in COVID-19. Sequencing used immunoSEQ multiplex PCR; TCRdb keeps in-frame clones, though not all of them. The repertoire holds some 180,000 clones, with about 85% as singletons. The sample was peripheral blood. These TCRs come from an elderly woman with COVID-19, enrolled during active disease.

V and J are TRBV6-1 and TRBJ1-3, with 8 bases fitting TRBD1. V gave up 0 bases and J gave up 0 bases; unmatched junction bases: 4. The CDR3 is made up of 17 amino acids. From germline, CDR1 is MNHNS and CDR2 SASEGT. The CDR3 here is CASSEATGGISGNTIYF. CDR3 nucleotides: TGTGCCAGCAGTGAAGCTACAGGGGGTATCTCTGGAAACACCATATATTTT.

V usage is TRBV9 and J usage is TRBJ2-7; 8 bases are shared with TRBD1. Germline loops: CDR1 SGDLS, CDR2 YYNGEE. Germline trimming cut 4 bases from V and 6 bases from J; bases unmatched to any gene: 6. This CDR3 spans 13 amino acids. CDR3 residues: CASSTRGRSEQYF. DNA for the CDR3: TGTGCCAGCAGCACCAGGGGGCGGAGCGAGCAGTACTTC.

The CDR3 nucleotides read TGTGCCAGCAGTCGAAGCGGGGCGTACCAAGAGACCCAGTACTTC. Translation gives CASSRSGAYQETQYF. The chain carries TRBV3-1 (or the pseudogene TRBV3-2) and TRBJ2-5; 7 nucleotides align to TRBD2. The germline CDR1 and CDR2 sequences are LGHDT and YNNKEL (reference sequence). The CDR3 loop spans 15 amino acids. The ends lost 6 bases at V and 0 bases at J; junction bases unmatched: 7.

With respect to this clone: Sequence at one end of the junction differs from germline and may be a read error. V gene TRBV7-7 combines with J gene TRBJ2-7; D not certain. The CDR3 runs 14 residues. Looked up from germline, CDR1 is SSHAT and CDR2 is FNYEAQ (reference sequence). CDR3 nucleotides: TGTGCTAGCAGCTTAAACGAGAGGACCTACGAGCAGTACTTC. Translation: CASSLNERTYEQYF.

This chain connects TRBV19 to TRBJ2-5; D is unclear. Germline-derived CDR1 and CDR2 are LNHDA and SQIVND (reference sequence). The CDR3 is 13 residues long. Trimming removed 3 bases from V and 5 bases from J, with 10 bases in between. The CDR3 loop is CASSIAGVETQYF. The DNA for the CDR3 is TGTGCCAGTAGTATCGCCGGTGTGGAGACCCAGTACTTC.

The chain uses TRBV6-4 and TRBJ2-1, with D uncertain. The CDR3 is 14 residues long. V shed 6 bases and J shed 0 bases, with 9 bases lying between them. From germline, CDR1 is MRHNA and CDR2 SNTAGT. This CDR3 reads CASRSRSSYNEQFF. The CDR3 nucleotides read TGTGCCAGCAGGAGTCGAAGCTCCTACAATGAGCAGTTCTTC.

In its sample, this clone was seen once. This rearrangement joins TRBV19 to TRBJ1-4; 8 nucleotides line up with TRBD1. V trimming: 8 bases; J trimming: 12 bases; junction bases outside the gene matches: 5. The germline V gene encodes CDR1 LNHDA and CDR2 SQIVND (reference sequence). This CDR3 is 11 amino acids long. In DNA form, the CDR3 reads TGTGCCAGTCAGACAGGGGAGCAACTGTTTTTT. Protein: CASQTGEQLFF.

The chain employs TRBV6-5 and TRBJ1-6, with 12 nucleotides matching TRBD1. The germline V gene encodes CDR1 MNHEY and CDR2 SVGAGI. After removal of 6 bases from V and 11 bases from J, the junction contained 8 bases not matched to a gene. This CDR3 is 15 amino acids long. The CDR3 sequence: CASSPGTGGFAPLHF. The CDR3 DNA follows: TGTGCCAGCAGCCCCGGGACAGGGGGCTTTGCACCCCTCCACTTT.

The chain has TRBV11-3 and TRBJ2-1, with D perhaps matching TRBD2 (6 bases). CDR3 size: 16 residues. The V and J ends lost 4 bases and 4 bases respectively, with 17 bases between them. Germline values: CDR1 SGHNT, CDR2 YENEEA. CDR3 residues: CASSSGGFARYNEQFF. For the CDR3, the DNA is TGTGCCAGCAGCTCCGGGGGATTCGCCCGGTACAATGAGCAGTTCTTC.

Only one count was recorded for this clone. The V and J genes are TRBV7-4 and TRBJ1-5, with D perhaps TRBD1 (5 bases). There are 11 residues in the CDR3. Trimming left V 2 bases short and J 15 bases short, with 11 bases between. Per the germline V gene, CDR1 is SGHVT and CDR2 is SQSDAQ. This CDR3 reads CASSLRRGGHF. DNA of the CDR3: TGTGCCAGCAGCTTAAGGCGGGGCGGGCATTTT.

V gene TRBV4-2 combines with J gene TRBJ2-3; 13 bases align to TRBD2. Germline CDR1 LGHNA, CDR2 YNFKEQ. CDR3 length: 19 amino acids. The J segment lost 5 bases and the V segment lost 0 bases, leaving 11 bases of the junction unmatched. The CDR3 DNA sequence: TGTGCCAGCAGCCAAGAAGGACTAGCGGGGGCCGGGAGTATAGATACGCAGTATTTT. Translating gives CASSQEGLAGAGSIDTQYF.

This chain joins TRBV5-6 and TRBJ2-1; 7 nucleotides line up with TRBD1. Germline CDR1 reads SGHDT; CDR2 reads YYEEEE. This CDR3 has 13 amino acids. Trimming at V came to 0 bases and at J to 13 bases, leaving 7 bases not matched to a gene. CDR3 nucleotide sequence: TGTGCCAGCAGCTTGGTTTCCGGGACAGATCAGTTCTTC. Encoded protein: CASSLVSGTDQFF.

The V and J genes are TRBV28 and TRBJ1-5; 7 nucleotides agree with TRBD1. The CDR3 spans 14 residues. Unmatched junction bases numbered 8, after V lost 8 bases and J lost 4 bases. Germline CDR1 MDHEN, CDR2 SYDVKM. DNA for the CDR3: TGTGCCAGCGGGGTAGGACAGGATAATCAGCCCCAGCATTTT. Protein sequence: CASGVGQDNQPQHF.

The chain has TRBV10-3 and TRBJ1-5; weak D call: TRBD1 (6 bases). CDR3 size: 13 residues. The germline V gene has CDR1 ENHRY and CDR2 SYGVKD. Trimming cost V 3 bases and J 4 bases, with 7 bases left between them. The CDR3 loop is CAISDRGNQPQHF. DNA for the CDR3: TGTGCCATCAGTGATAGGGGGAATCAGCCCCAGCATTTT.

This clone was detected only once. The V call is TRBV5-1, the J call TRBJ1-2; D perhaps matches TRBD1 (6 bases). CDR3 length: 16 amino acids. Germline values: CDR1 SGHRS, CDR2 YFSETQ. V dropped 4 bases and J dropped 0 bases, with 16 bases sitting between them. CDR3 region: CASSTKQGSPNYGYTF. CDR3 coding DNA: TGCGCCAGCAGCACCAAACAGGGAAGTCCTAACTATGGCTACACCTTC.

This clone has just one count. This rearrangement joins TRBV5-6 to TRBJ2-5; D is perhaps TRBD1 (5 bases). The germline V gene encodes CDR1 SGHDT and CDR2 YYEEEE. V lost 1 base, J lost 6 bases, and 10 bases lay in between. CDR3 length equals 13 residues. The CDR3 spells CASSLRGAKTQYF. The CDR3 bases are TGTGCCAGCAGCTTGAGGGGCGCGAAGACCCAGTACTTC.

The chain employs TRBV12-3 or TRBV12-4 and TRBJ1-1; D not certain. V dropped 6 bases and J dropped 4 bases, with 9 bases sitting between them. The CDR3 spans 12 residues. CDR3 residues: CASRGRSTEAFF. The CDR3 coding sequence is TGTGCCAGCAGGGGGAGGAGCACTGAAGCTTTCTTT.

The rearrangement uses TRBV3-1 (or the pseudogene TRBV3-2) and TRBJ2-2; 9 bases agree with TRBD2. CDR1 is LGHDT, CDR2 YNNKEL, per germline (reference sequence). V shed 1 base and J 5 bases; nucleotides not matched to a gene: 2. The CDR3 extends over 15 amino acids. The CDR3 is CASSQGLAGTGELFF. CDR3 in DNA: TGTGCCAGCAGCCAAGGGCTAGCGGGGACCGGGGAGCTGTTTTTT.

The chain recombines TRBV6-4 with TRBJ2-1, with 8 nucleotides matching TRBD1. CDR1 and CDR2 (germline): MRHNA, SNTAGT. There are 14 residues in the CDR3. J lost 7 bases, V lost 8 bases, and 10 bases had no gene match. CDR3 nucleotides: TGTGCCAGCTCCGACAGGGGTGAGACGAATGAGCAGTTCTTC. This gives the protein CASSDRGETNEQFF.

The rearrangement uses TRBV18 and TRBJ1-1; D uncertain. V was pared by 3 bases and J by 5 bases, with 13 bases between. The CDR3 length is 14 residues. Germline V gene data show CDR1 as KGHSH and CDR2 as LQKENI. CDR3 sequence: CASSPPETVTEAFF. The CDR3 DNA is TGTGCCAGCTCACCGCCGGAGACGGTGACTGAAGCTTTCTTT.